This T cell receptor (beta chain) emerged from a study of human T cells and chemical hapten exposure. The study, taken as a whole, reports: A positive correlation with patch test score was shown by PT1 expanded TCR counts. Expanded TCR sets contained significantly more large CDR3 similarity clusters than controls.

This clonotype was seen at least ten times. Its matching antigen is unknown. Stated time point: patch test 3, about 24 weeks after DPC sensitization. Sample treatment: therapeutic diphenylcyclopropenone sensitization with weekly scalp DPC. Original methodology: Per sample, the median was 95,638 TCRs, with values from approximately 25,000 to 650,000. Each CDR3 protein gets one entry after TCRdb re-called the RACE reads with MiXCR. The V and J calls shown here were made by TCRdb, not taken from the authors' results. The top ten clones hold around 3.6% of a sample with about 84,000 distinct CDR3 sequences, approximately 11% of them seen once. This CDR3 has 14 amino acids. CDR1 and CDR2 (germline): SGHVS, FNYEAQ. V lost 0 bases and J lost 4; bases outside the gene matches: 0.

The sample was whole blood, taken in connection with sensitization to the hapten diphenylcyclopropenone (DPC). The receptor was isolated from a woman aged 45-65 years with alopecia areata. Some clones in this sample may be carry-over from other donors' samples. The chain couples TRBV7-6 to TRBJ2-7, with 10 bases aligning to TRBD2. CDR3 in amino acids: CASSLAAGGYEQYF. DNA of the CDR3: TGTGCCAGCAGCTTAGCAGCGGGAGGGTACGAGCAGTACTTC.